What follows are 3 T cell receptor delta chains derived from one specimen sequenced in a study of γδ T cells in repeated Plasmodium falciparum infection. TCRdb reprocessed the multiplex PCR reads using CATT. Among around 52,000 delta-chain clones listed, around 1.7% were seen once. Vgamma9/Vdelta2+ and Vdelta2-negative gammadelta T cells were flow-sorted from PBMC for bulk sequencing. Specimen: gamma-delta T cells from blood. All receptors derive from a pool of human donors (malaria-infected and uninfected, not separated).

Comments on this clone: TCRdb records a much larger clone's protein for this DNA, with a difference at residue 15 that likely arises from a read error; the protein given is the translation of the DNA. V and J are TRDV1 and TRDJ1, with 10 bases fitting TRDD3. TCRdb gives no J gene; it was assigned here by matching the DNA to germline. The CDR3 consists of 22 residues. Trimming removed 3 bases from V and 0 bases from J; junction bases left unmatched: 22. The germline gives CDR1 TSWWSYY, CDR2 QGS. CDR3 nucleotide sequence: TGTGCTCTTGGGGAGACTTCCTGGTACTGGGGGATGGGGATACTGTACACCGATAAACTCATCTTT. It encodes CALGETSWYWGMGILYTDKLIF.

A word on this clone: The protein recorded in TCRdb matches a much larger clone and deviates from this DNA's translation at residue 3, suggesting a read error; the protein here is obtained by translating the DNA. V is TRDV1 and J is TRDJ2; D is perhaps TRDD3 (6 bases). The J gene, not given by TCRdb, was assigned here from a germline match of the nucleotide sequence. CDR1 and CDR2 from the germline V gene are TSWWSYY and QGS. The CDR3 is 19 amino acids. The CDR3 spells CAPGEVAIATGVGAAQLFF. CDR3 nucleotide sequence: TGTGCTCCTGGGGAAGTGGCTATCGCGACTGGCGTTGGGGCAGCACAACTCTTCTTT.

The table lists this clone with many counts. With a far larger clone one base away, a read error is the likely cause. The same CDR3 is also encoded by other DNA sequences in this sample. This sequence joins TRDV1 and TRDJ1, with 8 positions matching TRDD3. CDR1 is TSWWSYY and CDR2 is QGS in the germline V gene. This CDR3 has 22 residues. The CDR3 here is CALGELRLTFWGKTSYTDKLIF. The CDR3 DNA is TGCGCTCTTGGGGAACTAAGACTGACCTTCTGGGGGAAAACTAGCTACACCGATAAACTCATCTTT.